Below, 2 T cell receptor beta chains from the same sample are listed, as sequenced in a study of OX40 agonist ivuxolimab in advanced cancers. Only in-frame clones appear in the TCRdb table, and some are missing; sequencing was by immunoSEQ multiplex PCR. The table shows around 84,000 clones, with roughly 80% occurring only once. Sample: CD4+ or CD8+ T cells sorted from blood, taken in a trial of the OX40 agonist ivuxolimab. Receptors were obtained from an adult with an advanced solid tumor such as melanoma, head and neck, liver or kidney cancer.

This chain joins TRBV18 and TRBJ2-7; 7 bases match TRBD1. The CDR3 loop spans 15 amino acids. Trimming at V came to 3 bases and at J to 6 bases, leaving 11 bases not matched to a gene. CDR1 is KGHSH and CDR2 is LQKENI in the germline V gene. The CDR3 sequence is CASSPPSGQTIEQYF. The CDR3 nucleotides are TGTGCCAGCTCACCGCCTTCGGGACAGACAATCGAGCAGTACTTC.

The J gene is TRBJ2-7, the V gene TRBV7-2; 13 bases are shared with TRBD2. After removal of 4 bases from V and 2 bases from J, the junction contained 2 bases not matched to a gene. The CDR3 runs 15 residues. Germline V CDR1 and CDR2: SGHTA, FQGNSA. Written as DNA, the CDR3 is TGTGCCAGCAGCTCCGGACTAGCGGGGGCCTACGAGCAGTACTTC. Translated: CASSSGLAGAYEQYF.